This is a list of T cell receptor beta chains from one sample in a study of T cells in Graves' hyperthyroidism and ophthalmopathy. MiXCR was run by TCRdb on the multiplex PCR reads, yielding one entry per CDR3 protein. The data hold 350,000 or so distinct CDR3 sequences, with 15% to 20% observed a single time. The sample comprised blood. These receptors all stem from a woman in her forties with Graves' ophthalmopathy. Both conserved end residues are part of each CDR3. The D gene is left open where the match is weak. Only some rows state a clone size, as once, few, many or a class for expanded clones.

TRBJ1-5	many	TRBV7-2	14	-	TGTGCCAGCAGCCCCGACGGGGGCAATCAGCCCCAGCATTTT	CASSPDGGNQPQHF
TRBJ1-1	many	TRBV2	13	-	TGTGCCAGCACCCCCCCAGTGAACACTGAAGCTTTCTTT	CASTPPVNTEAFF
TRBJ1-1	many	TRBV29-1	15	-	TGCAGCGTTGAAGATCCCACAGGGCCGAACACTGAAGCTTTCTTT	CSVEDPTGPNTEAFF
TRBJ1-3	few	TRBV9	15	TRBD1	TGTGCCAGCGGCGTAGGGACAGGGGCTGGAAACACCATATATTTT	CASGVGTGAGNTIYF
TRBJ2-2	many	TRBV7-9	14	-	TGTGCCAGCAGCTCAATAGCGGACACCGGGGAGCTGTTTTTT	CASSSIADTGELFF
TRBJ1-2	-	TRBV6-5	14	TRBD1	TGTGCCAGCAGTTACACGGGACAGAACTATGGCTACACCTTC	CASSYTGQNYGYTF
TRBJ2-1	many	TRBV6-5	15	TRBD1	TGTGCCAGCAGTTACGAGGGGGCGGGTTACAATGAGCAGTTCTTC	CASSYEGAGYNEQFF
TRBJ2-2	few	TRBV6-1	13	-	TGTGCCAGCTCAAGTGAAAGGACCGGGGAGCTGTTTTTT	CASSSERTGELFF
TRBJ1-1	-	TRBV7-2	15	-	TGTGCCAGCGTACAACACCCAGTGGGGAACACTGAAGCTTTCTTT	CASVQHPVGNTEAFF
TRBJ2-7	-	TRBV11-2	17	TRBD2	TGTGCCAGCAGCCCGCCAGTCGCGGGAGATTTCTCCTACGAGCAGTACTTC	CASSPPVAGDFSYEQYF
TRBJ2-5	many	TRBV7-2	16	TRBD1	TGTGCCAGCAGCTTAGTGGGACAGGGGGTGGAAGAGACCCAGTACTTC	CASSLVGQGVEETQYF
TRBJ2-7	many	TRBV6-2/TRBV6-3	15	TRBD1	TGTGCCAGCAGGAGGGGTCGACAGGGCTCCTACGAGCAGTACTTC	CASRRGRQGSYEQYF
TRBJ1-3	many	TRBV19	16	-	TGTGCCAGTAGCCTCTCCGGGTCTCTCTCTGGAAACACCATATATTTT	CASSLSGSLSGNTIYF
TRBJ1-3	many	TRBV6-6	13	-	TGTGCCAGCAGGATAGGGACTGGAAACACCATATATTTT	CASRIGTGNTIYF
TRBJ1-2	-	TRBV18	13	-	TGTGCCAGCTCACAACAGGGAAACTATGGCTACACCTTC	CASSQQGNYGYTF
TRBJ1-5	many	TRBV20-1	15	TRBD1	TGCAGTGCTAGAGGGGACAGGGGGCGGAATGGGCCCCAGCATTTT	CSARGDRGRNGPQHF
TRBJ1-6	many	TRBV5-1	14	TRBD1	TGCGCCAGCAGCTGGGACAGCGGAAATTCACCCCTCCACTTT	CASSWDSGNSPLHF
TRBJ2-2	many	TRBV2	17	-	TGTGCCAGCAGCCACCGGACAGACGCCGCGAACACCGGGGAGCTGTTTTTT	CASSHRTDAANTGELFF
TRBJ1-2	many	TRBV5-4	13	TRBD1	TGTGCCAGCAGGTCTGGGACAGGGGTTAGCTACACCTTC	CASRSGTGVSYTF
TRBJ2-7	-	TRBV27	14	TRBD1	TGTGCCAGCAGTTTATCGCCCGGGACAGGGGAGTTGGACTTC	CASSLSPGTGELDF
TRBJ1-1	few	TRBV30	13	-	TGTGCCTGGAGTTACACCAGGGGCCTCGAAGCTTTCTTT	CAWSYTRGLEAFF
TRBJ2-7	many	TRBV28	13	-	TGTGCCAGCAGTTTAAAGCGGCTCTACGGGCAGTACTTC	CASSLKRLYGQYF
TRBJ2-7	many	TRBV19	14	TRBD1	TGTGCCAGTAGGAAGACAGGGGAATTCCACGAGCAGTACTTC	CASRKTGEFHEQYF
TRBJ2-7	-	TRBV27	15	-	TGTGCCAGCAGTCCCCCGACAACCGCCTCCTACGAGCAGTACTTC	CASSPPTTASYEQYF
TRBJ2-7	many	TRBV28	16	-	TGTGCCAGCAGTTTCGACCGGATGGGTAGTTTCTCCGAGCAGTACTTC	CASSFDRMGSFSEQYF
TRBJ1-5	-	TRBV5-5	15	-	TGTGCCAGCAGCTTGATGAGGACAGTCAATCAGCCCCAGCATTTT	CASSLMRTVNQPQHF
TRBJ1-2	few	TRBV6-1	11	-	TGTGCCAGCAGCCACCCGGGAGGCTACACCTTC	CASSHPGGYTF
TRBJ1-6	-	TRBV6-1	12	TRBD1	TGTGCCAGTGGGACAGTGAATTCACCCCTCCACTTT	CASGTVNSPLHF
TRBJ2-7	many	TRBV20-1	14	-	TGCAGTGCTAGAGATAGGGGGCGACTAGCAGAACAGTACTTC	CSARDRGRLAEQYF
TRBJ2-7	many	TRBV12-5	13	TRBD2	TGTGCTAGTGGGAGGAGCGGGGCCCACGAGCAGTACTTC	CASGRSGAHEQYF
TRBJ2-5	many	TRBV11-2	17	TRBD2	TGTGCCAGCAGCTTAAGGTTAAAGCGGGAGATGTCTGAGACCCAGTACTTC	CASSLRLKREMSETQYF
TRBJ1-2	many	TRBV6-1	15	TRBD1	TGTGCCAGCAGTGATAAGGGACAGGGTTCCTATGGCTACACCTTC	CASSDKGQGSYGYTF
TRBJ2-5	few	TRBV20-1	14	-	TGCAGTGCTAGTCACACCGGCTCCAGAGAGACCCAGTACTTC	CSASHTGSRETQYF
TRBJ1-2	many	TRBV30	13	TRBD1	TGTGCCTGGAGTGACAGGGGTTTTTATGGCTACACCTTC	CAWSDRGFYGYTF
TRBJ2-2	-	TRBV27	18	TRBD2	TGTGCCAGCAGTTACCAGACTAGCGGGAGGGCAGGCACCGGGGAGCTGTTTTTT	CASSYQTSGRAGTGELFF
TRBJ2-2	-	TRBV3-1	17	TRBD2	TGTGCCAGCAGCCTGACTAGCGGGAGCGTCTACCCCGGGGAGCTGTTTTTT	CASSLTSGSVYPGELFF
TRBJ2-7	many	TRBV30	14	-	TGTGCCTGGAGTGTACCAGGGCTCTCCTACGAGCAGTACTTC	CAWSVPGLSYEQYF
TRBJ1-1	many	TRBV19	14	-	TGTGCCAGTAGTATACCTCCAGGGAACACTGAAGCTTTCTTT	CASSIPPGNTEAFF
TRBJ2-2	many	TRBV25-1	16	-	TGTGCCAGCCCGAAGTGGGGCGGATCGAACACCGGGGAGCTGTTTTTT	CASPKWGGSNTGELFF
TRBJ2-1	-	TRBV27	15	-	TGTGCCAGCAGCGAACAGGGTTTCGGGTACAATGAGCAGTTCTTC	CASSEQGFGYNEQFF
TRBJ2-7	many	TRBV20-1	12	-	TGCAGTGCTAGAGGGCAGGGAAGCGAGCAGTACTTC	CSARGQGSEQYF
TRBJ2-7	many	TRBV7-2	13	-	TGTGCCAGCAGCCTTAGTGGGGGCGGCGAGCAGTACTTC	CASSLSGGGEQYF
TRBJ1-2	-	TRBV29-1	12	-	TGCAGCGTTGGTGGCCGGAGGAGTGGCTACACCTTC	CSVGGRRSGYTF
TRBJ2-5	many	TRBV13	14	-	TGTGCCAGCAGTCTCCCGGGCCCACAAGAGACCCAGTACTTC	CASSLPGPQETQYF
TRBJ1-2	-	TRBV5-1	13	-	TGCGCCAGCAGCTTGGCAGGGGTTGATGGCTACACCTTC	CASSLAGVDGYTF
TRBJ1-3	many	TRBV7-9	15	TRBD1	TGTGCCAGCAGCGAGGGACAGGCATCTGGAAACACCATATATTTT	CASSEGQASGNTIYF
TRBJ1-2	many	TRBV5-1	14	-	TGCGCCAGCAGCCTCTCGGGGGGGTACTATGGCTACACCTTC	CASSLSGGYYGYTF
TRBJ1-2	many	TRBV7-2	15	TRBD1	TGTGCCAGCAGCACCGGGACAGGAGACCACTATGGCTACACCTTC	CASSTGTGDHYGYTF
TRBJ2-7	-	TRBV30	15	-	TGTGCCTGGAGTGGGGCGGAGATGGCTTCCTACGAGCAGTACTTC	CAWSGAEMASYEQYF
TRBJ1-1	-	TRBV6-2/TRBV6-3	12	-	TGTGCCAGGAGTTACAAGAACACTGAAGCGTTCTTT	CARSYKNTEAFF
TRBJ1-5	many	TRBV24-1	13	-	TGTGCCACCAGTGACCCCCCGGGTCAGCCCCAGCATTTT	CATSDPPGQPQHF
TRBJ2-5	many	TRBV3-1	15	-	TGTGCCAGCAGCCAAAGTGAGGGGCGATGGGAGACCCAGTACTTC	CASSQSEGRWETQYF
TRBJ2-5	few	TRBV30	13	-	TGTGCCTGTAGTGTACTGGGGGTGGGGACTCAGTACTTC	CACSVLGVGTQYF
TRBJ1-1	-	TRBV6-2/TRBV6-3	15	-	TGTGCCAGCAGTTACCCCCCCTACAGGGACACTGAAGCTTTCTTT	CASSYPPYRDTEAFF
TRBJ1-5	many	TRBV3-1	16	TRBD1	TGTGCCAGCAGCCAAGGTGGGGACAGCTTCGGATTTCCCCAGCATTTT	CASSQGGDSFGFPQHF
TRBJ1-1	many	TRBV12-3/TRBV12-4	15	-	TGTGCCAGCAGTACTCCCCCGGGAGCCAACACTGAAGCTTTCTTT	CASSTPPGANTEAFF
TRBJ1-1	many	TRBV4-3	14	TRBD1	TGCGCCAGCAGCCAAGCCAGGGGGCTACGAAAAGCTTTCTTT	CASSQARGLRKAFF